This entry concerns a single TCR beta chain. Its antigen is not known. The data stem from a study of cytomegalovirus exposure and HLA in healthy donors. The overall study: Earlier sequencing of 150 million to 200 million T cells yielded 100 million to 120 million unique TCR beta sequences. Study-wide points: V segments that were indistinguishable, TRBV6-2 and TRBV6-3 among them, were omitted from analysis.

In the PCR, 60 Vbeta and 13 Jbeta primers were used. Method: immunoSEQ multiplex PCR; TCRdb's copy keeps in-frame clones and lacks some. The sample carries some 110,000 clones, about three quarters recorded once. The CDR3 covers 15 residues. Trimming left V 1 base short and J 3 bases short, with 12 bases between. Per the germline V gene, CDR1 is SGHVS and CDR2 is FNYEAQ. Sequenced input: PBMCs. The V call is TRBV7-6, the J call TRBJ2-5, with D maybe TRBD2 (5 bases). The sequence was obtained from a man between 45 and 60 years old in good health and CMV-seronegative. This CDR3 reads CASSLDWLAKETQYF. In DNA form, the CDR3 reads TGTGCCAGCAGCTTAGATTGGCTAGCCAAAGAGACCCAGTACTTC.